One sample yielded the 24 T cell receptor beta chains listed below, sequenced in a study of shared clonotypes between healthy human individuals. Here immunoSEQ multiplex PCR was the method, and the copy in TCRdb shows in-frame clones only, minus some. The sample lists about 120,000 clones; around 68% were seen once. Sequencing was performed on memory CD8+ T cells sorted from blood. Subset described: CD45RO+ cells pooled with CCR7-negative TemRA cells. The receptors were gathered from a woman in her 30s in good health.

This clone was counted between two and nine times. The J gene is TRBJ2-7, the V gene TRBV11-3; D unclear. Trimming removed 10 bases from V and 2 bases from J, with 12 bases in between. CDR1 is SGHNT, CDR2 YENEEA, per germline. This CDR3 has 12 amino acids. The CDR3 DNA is TGTGCCACTACTGGCCGACCCTACGAGCAGTACTTC. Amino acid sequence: CATTGRPYEQYF.

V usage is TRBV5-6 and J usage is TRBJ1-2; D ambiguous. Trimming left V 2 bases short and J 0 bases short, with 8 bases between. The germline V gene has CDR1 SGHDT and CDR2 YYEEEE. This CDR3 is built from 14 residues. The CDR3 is CASSFPSPNYGYTF. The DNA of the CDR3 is TGTGCCAGCAGCTTCCCGTCGCCTAACTATGGCTACACCTTC. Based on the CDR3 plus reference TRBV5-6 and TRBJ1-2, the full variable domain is DAGVTQSPTHLIKTRGQQVTLRCSPKSGHDTVSWYQQALGQGPQFIFQYYEEEERQRGNFPDRFSGHQFPNYSSELNVNALLLGDSALYLCASSFPSPNYGYTFGSGTRLTVV.

The CDR3 DNA reads as TGTGCCAGCAGCATGACTAGTAAGGCCGGGGAGCTGTTTTTT. This gives the protein CASSMTSKAGELFF. The chain has TRBV7-6 and TRBJ2-2, with TRBD2 as a possible D gene (6 bases). Germline CDR1 and CDR2: SGHVS and FNYEAQ. The ends were cut back, 5 bases at V and 6 bases at J, with 13 bases in the middle. This CDR3 spans 14 amino acids.

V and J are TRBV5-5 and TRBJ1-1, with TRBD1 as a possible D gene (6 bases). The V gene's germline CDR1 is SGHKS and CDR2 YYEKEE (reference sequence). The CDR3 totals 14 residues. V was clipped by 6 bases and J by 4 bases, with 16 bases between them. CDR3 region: CASNPREGVTEAFF. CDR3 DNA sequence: TGTGCCAGCAACCCCCGGGAGGGGGTCACTGAAGCTTTCTTT.

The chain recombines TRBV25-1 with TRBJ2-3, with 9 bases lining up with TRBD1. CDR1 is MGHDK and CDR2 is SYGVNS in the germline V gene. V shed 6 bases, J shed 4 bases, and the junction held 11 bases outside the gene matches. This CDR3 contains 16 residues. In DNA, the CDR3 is TGTGCCAGCAGCGCCGGACAGGGGACGAGGGCAGATACGCAGTATTTT. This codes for CASSAGQGTRADTQYF.

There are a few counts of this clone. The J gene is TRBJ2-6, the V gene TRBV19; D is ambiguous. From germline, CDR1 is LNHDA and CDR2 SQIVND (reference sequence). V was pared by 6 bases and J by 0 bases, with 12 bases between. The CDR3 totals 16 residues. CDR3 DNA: TGTGCCAGTAGCGATCGGTGGGGCTCTGGGGCCAACGTCCTGACTTTC. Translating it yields CASSDRWGSGANVLTF.

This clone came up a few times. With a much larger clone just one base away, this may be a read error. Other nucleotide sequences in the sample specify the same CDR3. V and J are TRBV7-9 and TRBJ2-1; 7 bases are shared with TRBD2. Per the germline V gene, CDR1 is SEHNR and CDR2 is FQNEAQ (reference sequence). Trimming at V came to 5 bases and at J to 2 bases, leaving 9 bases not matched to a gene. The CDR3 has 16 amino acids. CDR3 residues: CASSPRGGSAYNEQFF. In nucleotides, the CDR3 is TGTGCCAGCAGCCCTAGGGGCGGGAGCGCCTACAATGAGCAGTTCTTC.

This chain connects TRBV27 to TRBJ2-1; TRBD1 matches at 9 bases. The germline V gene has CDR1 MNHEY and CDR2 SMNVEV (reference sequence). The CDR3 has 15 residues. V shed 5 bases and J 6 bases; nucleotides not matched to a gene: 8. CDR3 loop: CASSIPGTGPNEQFF. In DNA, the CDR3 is TGTGCCAGCAGTATCCCCGGGACAGGGCCCAATGAGCAGTTCTTC.

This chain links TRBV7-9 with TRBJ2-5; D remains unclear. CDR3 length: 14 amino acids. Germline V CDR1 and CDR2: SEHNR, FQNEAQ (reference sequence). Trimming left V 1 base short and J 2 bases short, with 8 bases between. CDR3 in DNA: TGTGCCAGCAGCTTAGTGTCACATCAAGAGACCCAGTACTTC. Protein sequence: CASSLVSHQETQYF. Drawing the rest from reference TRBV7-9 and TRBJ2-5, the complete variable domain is DTGVSQNPRHKITKRGQNVTFRCDPISEHNRLYWYRQTLGQGPEFLTYFQNEAQLEKSRLLSDRFSAERPKGSFSTLEIQRTEQGDSAMYLCASSLVSHQETQYFGPGTRLLVL.

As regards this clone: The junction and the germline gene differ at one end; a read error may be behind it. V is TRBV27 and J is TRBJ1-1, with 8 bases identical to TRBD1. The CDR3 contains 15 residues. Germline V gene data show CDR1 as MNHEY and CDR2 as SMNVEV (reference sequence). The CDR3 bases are TGTGCCAGCCGTTTCTCAGGGGGCCTGAACACTGAAGCTTTCTTT. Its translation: CASRFSGGLNTEAFF.

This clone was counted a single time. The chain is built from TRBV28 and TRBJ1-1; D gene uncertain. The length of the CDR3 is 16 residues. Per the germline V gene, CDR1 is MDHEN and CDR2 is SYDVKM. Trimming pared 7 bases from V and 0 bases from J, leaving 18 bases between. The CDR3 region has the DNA TGTGCCAGCACCTCTCCGAGGAGCCGAATGAACACTGAAGCTTTCTTT. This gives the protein CASTSPRSRMNTEAFF.

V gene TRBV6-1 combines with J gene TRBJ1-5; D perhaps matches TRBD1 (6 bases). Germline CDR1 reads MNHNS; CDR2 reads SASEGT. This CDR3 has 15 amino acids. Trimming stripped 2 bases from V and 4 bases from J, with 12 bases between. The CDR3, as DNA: TGTGCCAGCAGTGAACCAAACAGGGCTAATCAGCCCCAGCATTTT. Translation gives CASSEPNRANQPQHF.

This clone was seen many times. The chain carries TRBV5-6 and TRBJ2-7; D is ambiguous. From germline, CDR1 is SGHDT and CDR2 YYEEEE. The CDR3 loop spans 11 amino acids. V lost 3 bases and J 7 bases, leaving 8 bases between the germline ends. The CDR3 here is CASSWSGEQYF. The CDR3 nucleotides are TGTGCCAGCAGCTGGAGTGGGGAGCAGTACTTC.

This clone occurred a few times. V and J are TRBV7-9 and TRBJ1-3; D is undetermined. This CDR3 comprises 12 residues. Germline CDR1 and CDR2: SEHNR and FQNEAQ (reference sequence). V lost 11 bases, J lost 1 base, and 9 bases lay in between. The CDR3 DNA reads TGTGCCTATAGGCCATCTGGAAACACCATATATTTT. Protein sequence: CAYRPSGNTIYF.

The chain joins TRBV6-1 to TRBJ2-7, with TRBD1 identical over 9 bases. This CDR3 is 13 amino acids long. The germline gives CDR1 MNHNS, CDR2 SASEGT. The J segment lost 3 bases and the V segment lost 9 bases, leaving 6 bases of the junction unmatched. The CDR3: CASVPDRGYEQYF. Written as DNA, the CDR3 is TGTGCCAGTGTCCCGGACAGGGGCTACGAGCAGTACTTC.

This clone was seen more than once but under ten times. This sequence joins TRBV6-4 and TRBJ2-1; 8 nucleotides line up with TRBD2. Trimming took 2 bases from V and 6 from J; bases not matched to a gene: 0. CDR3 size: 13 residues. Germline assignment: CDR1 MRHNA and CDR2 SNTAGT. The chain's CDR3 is CASSDGTSNEQFF. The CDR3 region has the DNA TGTGCCAGCAGTGACGGGACTAGCAATGAGCAGTTCTTC.

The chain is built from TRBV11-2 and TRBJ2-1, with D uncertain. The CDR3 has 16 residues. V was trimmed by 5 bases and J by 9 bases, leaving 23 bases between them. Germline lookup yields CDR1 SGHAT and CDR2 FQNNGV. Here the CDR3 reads CASSLSLGVHLGEQFF. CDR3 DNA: TGTGCCAGCAGCCTAAGTCTTGGGGTGCATTTGGGTGAGCAGTTCTTC.

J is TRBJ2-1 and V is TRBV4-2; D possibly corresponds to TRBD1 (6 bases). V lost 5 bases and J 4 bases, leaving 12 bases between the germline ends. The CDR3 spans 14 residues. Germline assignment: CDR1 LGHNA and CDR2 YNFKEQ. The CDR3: CASSLGDIYNEQFF. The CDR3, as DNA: TGTGCCAGCAGCTTAGGGGACATTTACAATGAGCAGTTCTTC.

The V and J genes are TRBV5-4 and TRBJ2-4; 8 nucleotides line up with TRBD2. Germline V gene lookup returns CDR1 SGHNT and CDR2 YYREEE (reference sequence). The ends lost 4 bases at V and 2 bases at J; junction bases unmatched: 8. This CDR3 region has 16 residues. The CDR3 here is CASSRAGGVTKNIQYF. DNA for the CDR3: TGTGCCAGCAGCCGGGCGGGGGGTGTAACCAAAAACATTCAGTACTTC.

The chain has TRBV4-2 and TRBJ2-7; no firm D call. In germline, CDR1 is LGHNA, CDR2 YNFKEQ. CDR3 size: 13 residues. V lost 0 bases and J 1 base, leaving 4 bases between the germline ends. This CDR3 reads CASSQERSYEQYF. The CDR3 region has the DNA TGTGCCAGCAGCCAAGAAAGGTCCTACGAGCAGTACTTC.

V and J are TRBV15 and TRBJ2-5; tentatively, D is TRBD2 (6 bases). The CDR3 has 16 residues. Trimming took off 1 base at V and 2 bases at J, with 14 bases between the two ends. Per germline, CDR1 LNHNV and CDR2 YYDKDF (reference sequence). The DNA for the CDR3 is TGTGCCACCAGCAGAGGGGCCAGCGGGTTACAAGAGACCCAGTACTTC. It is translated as CATSRGASGLQETQYF.

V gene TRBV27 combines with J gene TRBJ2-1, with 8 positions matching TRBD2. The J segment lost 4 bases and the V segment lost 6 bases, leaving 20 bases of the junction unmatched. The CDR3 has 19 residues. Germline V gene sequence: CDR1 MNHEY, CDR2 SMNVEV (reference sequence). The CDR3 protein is CASRLGSSYLAGTYNEQFF. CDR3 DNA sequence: TGTGCCAGCAGATTAGGCTCTTCCTACCTAGCGGGCACATACAATGAGCAGTTCTTC.

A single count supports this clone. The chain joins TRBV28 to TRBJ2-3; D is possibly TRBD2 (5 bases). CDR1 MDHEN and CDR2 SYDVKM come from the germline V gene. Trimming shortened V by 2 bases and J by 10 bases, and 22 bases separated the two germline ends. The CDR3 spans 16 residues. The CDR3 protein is CASSLPSGSVSDAQYF. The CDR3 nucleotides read TGTGCCAGCAGTTTACCCAGCGGTTCCGTTTCCGATGCGCAGTATTTT.

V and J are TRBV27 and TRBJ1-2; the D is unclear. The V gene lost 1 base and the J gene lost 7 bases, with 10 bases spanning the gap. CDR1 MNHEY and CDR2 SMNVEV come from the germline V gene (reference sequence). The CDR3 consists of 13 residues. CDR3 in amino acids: CASSLYPRSGYTF. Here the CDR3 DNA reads TGTGCCAGCAGTTTATATCCGCGCTCTGGCTACACCTTC.